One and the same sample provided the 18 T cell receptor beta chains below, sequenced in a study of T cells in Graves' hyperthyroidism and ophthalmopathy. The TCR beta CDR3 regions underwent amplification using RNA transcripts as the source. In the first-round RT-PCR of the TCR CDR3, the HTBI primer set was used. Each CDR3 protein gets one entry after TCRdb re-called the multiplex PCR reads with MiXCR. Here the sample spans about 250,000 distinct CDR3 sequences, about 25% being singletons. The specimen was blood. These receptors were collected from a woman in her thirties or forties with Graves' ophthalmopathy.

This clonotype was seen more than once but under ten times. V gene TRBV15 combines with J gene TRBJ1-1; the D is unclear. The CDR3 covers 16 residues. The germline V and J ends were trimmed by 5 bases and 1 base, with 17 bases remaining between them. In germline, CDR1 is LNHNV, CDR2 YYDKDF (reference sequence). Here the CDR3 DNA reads TGTGCCACCAGCTCTCGCTTCGACGCGGGGAACACTGAAGCTTTCTTT. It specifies CATSSRFDAGNTEAFF.

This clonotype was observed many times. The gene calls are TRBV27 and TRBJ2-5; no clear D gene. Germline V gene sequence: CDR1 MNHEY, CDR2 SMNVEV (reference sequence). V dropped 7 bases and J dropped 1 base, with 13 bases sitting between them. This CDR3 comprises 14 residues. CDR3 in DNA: TGTGCCAGCACTATAAGGCAGGCCCAAGAGACCCAGTACTTC. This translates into CASTIRQAQETQYF.

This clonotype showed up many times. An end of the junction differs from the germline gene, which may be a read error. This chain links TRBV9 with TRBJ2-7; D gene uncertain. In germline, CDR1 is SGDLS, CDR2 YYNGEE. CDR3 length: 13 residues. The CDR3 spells CAGSVDTNYEQYF. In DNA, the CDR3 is TGTGCCGGCAGCGTAGACACAAACTACGAGCAGTACTTC.

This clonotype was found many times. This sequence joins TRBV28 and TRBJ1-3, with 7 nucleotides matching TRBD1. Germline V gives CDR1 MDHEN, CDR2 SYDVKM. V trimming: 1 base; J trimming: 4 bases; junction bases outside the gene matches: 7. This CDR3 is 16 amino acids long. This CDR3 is CASSLYDRAGGNTIYF. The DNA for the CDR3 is TGTGCCAGCAGTTTATATGACAGGGCGGGCGGAAACACCATATATTTT.

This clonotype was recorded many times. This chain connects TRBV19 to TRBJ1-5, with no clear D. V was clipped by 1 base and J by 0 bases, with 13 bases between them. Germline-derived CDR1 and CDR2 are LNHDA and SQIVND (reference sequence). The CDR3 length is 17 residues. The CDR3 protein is CASSIVGGQYSNQPQHF. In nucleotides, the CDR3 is TGTGCCAGTAGTATAGTTGGAGGTCAGTATAGCAATCAGCCCCAGCATTTT.

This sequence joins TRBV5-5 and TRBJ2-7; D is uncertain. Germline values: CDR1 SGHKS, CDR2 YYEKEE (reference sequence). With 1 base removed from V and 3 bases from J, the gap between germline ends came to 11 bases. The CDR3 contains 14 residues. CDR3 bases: TGTGCCAGCAGCTTGACCGGGCAACACTACGAGCAGTACTTC. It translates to CASSLTGQHYEQYF.

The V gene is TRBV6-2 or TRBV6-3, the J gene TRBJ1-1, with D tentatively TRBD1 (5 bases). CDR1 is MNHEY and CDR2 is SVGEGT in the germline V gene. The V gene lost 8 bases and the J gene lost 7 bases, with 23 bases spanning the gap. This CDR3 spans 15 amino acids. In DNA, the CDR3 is TGTGCCAGCGGGAGCTCATTCGGGGCCGGAGTTGAAGCTTTCTTT. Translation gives CASGSSFGAGVEAFF.

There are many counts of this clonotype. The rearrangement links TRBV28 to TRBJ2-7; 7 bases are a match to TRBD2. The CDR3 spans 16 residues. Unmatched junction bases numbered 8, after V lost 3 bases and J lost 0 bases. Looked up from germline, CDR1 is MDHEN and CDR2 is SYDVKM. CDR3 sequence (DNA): TGTGCCAGCAGTTTGAGGAGGGAGGGAAACTCCTACGAGCAGTACTTC. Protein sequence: CASSLRREGNSYEQYF.

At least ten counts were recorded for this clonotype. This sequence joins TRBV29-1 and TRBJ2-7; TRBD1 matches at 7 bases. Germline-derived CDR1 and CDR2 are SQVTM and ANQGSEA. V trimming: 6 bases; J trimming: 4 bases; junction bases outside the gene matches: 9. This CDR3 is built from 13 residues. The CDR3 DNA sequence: TGCAGCGTACTCCGACAGGGTACGTACGAGCAGTACTTC. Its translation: CSVLRQGTYEQYF.

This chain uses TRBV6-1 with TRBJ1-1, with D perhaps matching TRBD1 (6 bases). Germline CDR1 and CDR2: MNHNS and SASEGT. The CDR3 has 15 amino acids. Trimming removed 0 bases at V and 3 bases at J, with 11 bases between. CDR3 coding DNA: TGTGCCAGCAGTGAAGCAGGGGGGCGGGACACTGAAGCTTTCTTT. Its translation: CASSEAGGRDTEAFF.

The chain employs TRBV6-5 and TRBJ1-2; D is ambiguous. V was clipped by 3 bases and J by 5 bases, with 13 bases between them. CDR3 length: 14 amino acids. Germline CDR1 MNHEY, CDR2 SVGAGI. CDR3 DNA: TGTGCCAGCAGTTATACAAAGGATTCGTATGGCTACACCTTC. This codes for CASSYTKDSYGYTF.

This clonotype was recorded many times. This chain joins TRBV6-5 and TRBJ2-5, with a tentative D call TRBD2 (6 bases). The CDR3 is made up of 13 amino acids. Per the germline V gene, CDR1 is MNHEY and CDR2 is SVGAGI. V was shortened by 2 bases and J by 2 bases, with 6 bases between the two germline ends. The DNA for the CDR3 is TGTGCCAGCAGTTACGGGGGGCAAGAGACCCAGTACTTC. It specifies CASSYGGQETQYF.

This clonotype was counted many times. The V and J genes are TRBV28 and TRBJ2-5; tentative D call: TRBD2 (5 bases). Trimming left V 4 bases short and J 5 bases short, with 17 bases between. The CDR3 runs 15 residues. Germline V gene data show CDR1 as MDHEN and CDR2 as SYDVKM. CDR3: CASSWIDRPGETQYF. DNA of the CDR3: TGTGCCAGCAGTTGGATTGACCGTCCGGGGGAGACCCAGTACTTC.

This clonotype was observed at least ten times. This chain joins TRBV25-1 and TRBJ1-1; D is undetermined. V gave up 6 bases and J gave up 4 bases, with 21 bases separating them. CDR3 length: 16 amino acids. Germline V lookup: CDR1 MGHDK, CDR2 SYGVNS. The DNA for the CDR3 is TGTGCCAGCAGGGAAACGGGTTGGCAGGCGGGCACTGAAGCTTTCTTT. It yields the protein CASRETGWQAGTEAFF.

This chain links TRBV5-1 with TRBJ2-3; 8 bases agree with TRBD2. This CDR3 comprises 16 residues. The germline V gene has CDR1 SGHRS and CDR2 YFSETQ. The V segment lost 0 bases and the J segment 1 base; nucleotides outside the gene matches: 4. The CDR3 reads CASSLGDGGGTDTQYF. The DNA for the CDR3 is TGCGCCAGCAGCTTGGGCGACGGGGGGGGCACAGATACGCAGTATTTT. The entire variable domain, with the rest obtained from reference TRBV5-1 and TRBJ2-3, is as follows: KAGVTQTPRYLIKTRGQQVTLSCSPISGHRSVSWYQQTPGQGLQFLFEYFSETQRNKGNFPGRFSGRQFSNSRSEMNVSTLELGDSALYLCASSLGDGGGTDTQYFGPGTRLTVL.

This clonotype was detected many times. The CDR3 sequence: CASSILGRIGNTIYF. As DNA, the CDR3 is TGTGCCAGTAGTATCTTGGGCAGAATCGGAAACACCATATATTTT. The chain is built from TRBV19 and TRBJ1-3, with D uncertain. The germline V and J ends were trimmed by 3 bases and 4 bases, with 13 bases remaining between them. This CDR3 spans 15 amino acids. Germline CDR1 reads LNHDA; CDR2 reads SQIVND (reference sequence).

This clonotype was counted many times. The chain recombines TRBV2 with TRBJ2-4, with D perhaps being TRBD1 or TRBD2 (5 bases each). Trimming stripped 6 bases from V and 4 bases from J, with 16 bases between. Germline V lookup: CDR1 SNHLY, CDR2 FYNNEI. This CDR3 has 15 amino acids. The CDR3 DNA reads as TGTGCCAGCAGAGCCGGGACCTCGGGGAAAAACATTCAGTACTTC. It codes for CASRAGTSGKNIQYF.

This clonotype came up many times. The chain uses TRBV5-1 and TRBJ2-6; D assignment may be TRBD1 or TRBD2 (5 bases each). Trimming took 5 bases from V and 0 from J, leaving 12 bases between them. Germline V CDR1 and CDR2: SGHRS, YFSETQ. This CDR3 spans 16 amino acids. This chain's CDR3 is CASSPGTSSGANVLTF. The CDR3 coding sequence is TGCGCCAGCAGTCCCGGGACCAGCTCTGGGGCCAACGTCCTGACTTTC.